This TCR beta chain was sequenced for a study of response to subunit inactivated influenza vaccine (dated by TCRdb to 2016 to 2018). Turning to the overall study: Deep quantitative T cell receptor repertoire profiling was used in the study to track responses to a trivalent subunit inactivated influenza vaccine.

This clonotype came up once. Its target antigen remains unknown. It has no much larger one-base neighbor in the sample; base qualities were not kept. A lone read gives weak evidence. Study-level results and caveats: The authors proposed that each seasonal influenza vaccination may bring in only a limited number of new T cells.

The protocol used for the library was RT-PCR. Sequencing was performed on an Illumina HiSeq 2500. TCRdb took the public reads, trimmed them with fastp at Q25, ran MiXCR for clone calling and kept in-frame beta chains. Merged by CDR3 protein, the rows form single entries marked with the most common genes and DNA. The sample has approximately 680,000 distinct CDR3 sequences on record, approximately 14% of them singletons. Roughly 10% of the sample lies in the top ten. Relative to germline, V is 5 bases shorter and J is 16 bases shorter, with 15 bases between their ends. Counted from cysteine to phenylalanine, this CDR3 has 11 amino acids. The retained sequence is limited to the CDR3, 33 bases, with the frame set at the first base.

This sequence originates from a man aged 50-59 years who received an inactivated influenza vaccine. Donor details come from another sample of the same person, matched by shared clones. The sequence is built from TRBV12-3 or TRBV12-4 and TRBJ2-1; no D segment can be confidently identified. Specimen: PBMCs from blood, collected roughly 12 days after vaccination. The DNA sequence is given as TGTGCCAGCAGTGACCCGGGCTTCAGATTCTTC. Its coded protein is CASSDPGFRFF.